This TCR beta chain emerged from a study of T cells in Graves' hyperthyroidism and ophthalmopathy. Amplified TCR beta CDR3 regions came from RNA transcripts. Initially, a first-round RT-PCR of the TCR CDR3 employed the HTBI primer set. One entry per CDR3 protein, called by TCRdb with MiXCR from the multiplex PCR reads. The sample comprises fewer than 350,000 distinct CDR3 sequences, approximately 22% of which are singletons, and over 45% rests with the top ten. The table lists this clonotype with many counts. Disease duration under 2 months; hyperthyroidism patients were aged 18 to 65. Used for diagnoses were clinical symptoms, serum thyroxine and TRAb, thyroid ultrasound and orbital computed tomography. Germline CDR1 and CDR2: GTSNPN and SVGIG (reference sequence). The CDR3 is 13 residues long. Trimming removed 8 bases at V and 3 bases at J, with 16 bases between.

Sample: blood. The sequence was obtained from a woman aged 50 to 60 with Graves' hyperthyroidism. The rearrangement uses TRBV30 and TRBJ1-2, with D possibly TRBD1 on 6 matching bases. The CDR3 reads CARDTSTDYGYTF. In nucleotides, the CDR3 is TGTGCCCGGGACACTTCAACCGACTATGGCTACACCTTC.